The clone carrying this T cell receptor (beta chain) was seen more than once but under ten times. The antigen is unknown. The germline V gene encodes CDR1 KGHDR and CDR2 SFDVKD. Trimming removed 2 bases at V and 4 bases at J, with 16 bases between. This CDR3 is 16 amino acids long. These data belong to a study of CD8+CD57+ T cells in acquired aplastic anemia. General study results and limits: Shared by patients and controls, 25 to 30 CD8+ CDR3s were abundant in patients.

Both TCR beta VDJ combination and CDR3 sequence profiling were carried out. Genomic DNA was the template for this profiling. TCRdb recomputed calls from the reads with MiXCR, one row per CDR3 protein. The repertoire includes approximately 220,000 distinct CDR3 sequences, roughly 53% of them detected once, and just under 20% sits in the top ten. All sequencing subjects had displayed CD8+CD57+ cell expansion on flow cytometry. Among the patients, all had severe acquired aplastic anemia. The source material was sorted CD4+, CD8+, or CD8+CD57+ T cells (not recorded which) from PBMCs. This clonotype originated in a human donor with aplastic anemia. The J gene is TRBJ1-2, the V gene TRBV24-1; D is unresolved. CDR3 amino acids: CATSDSPGTAGYGYTF. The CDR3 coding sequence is TGTGCCACCAGTGATTCCCCTGGTACGGCGGGCTATGGCTACACCTTC.